These T cell receptor beta chains were read from a single sample in a study of post-analysis software for immune sequencing data. TCRdb re-analysed the PCR reads in MiXCR, keeping a single row per CDR3 protein. The data show some 890,000 distinct CDR3 sequences, about 50% seen once. Sequenced material: blood. The receptors stem from a girl aged 5-17 years with multiple sclerosis. Both conserved end residues are part of each CDR3. D genes are given only for firm matches. Size tells how often a clone was seen (once, few, many) or the class of an expanded clone, and some rows leave it out.

j_call: TRBJ2-1
d_call: TRBD2
v_call: TRBV9
clone_size: -
cdr3_aa: CASSAKGTSGGNEQFF
cdr3_nt: TGTGCCAGCAGCGCGAAGGGGACTAGCGGGGGCAATGAGCAGTTCTTC

j_call: TRBJ2-1
d_call: -
v_call: TRBV5-6
clone_size: once
cdr3_aa: CASSLQRGASGSVQFF
cdr3_nt: TGTGCCAGCAGCTTACAGAGGGGGGCTTCCGGGTCTGTGCAGTTCTTC

j_call: TRBJ2-6
d_call: -
v_call: TRBV18
clone_size: -
cdr3_aa: CASSPLAGAPSGANVLTF
cdr3_nt: TGTGCCAGCTCTCCTCTGGCAGGGGCCCCCTCTGGGGCCAACGTCCTGACTTTC

j_call: TRBJ2-5
d_call: -
v_call: TRBV6-5
clone_size: few
cdr3_aa: CASRYRANEQYF
cdr3_nt: TGTGCCAGCAGATATAGAGCCAATGAGCAGTACTTC

j_call: TRBJ2-1
d_call: -
v_call: TRBV3-1
clone_size: few
cdr3_aa: CASSQRGLVGIDEQFF
cdr3_nt: TGTGCCAGCAGCCAAAGAGGACTGGTTGGGATCGATGAGCAGTTCTTC

j_call: TRBJ2-3
d_call: -
v_call: TRBV15
clone_size: -
cdr3_aa: CATSRWGDTQYF
cdr3_nt: TGTGCCACCAGCAGATGGGGAGATACGCAGTATTTT

j_call: TRBJ2-7
d_call: -
v_call: TRBV29-1
clone_size: -
cdr3_aa: CSVALRVGGYEQYF
cdr3_nt: TGCAGCGTCGCTCTTAGGGTTGGGGGCTACGAGCAGTACTTC

j_call: TRBJ2-7
d_call: TRBD1
v_call: TRBV3-1
clone_size: once
cdr3_aa: CASRRRQGPYEQYF
cdr3_nt: TGTGCCAGCAGAAGGAGACAGGGGCCCTACGAGCAGTACTTC

j_call: TRBJ1-1
d_call: -
v_call: TRBV7-3
clone_size: -
cdr3_aa: CASSLSRDNTEAFF
cdr3_nt: TGTGCCAGCAGCCTAAGCAGGGACAACACTGAAGCTTTCTTT

j_call: TRBJ2-1
d_call: -
v_call: TRBV20-1
clone_size: -
cdr3_aa: CSAMDRKSHNEQFF
cdr3_nt: TGCAGTGCTATGGACAGAAAAAGCCACAATGAGCAGTTCTTC

j_call: TRBJ2-7
d_call: -
v_call: TRBV12-3/TRBV12-4
clone_size: few
cdr3_aa: CASSPVARSSYEQYF
cdr3_nt: TGTGCCAGCAGTCCCGTCGCCAGGTCCTCCTACGAGCAGTACTTC

j_call: TRBJ1-2
d_call: -
v_call: TRBV12-3/TRBV12-4
clone_size: -
cdr3_aa: CASSWDPYYGYTF
cdr3_nt: TGTGCCAGCAGTTGGGATCCCTACTATGGCTACACCTTC

j_call: TRBJ2-3
d_call: -
v_call: TRBV5-4
clone_size: -
cdr3_aa: CASSFSTPLDPDTQYF
cdr3_nt: TGTGCCAGCAGCTTCTCGACCCCGCTTGATCCAGATACGCAGTATTTT

j_call: TRBJ1-2
d_call: -
v_call: TRBV25-1
clone_size: once
cdr3_aa: CASSVGPFSYGYTF
cdr3_nt: TGTGCCAGCAGTGTAGGGCCATTCAGCTATGGCTACACCTTC

j_call: TRBJ2-1
d_call: -
v_call: TRBV20-1
clone_size: -
cdr3_aa: CSASAGANEQFF
cdr3_nt: TGCAGTGCTAGTGCCGGGGCCAATGAGCAGTTCTTC

j_call: TRBJ2-6
d_call: -
v_call: TRBV5-1
clone_size: few
cdr3_aa: CASSPPVSGANVLTF
cdr3_nt: TGCGCCAGCAGCCCTCCCGTTTCTGGGGCCAACGTCCTGACTTTC

j_call: TRBJ2-7
d_call: -
v_call: TRBV7-2
clone_size: -
cdr3_aa: CASSLFGYEQYF
cdr3_nt: TGTGCCAGCAGCTTATTTGGCTACGAGCAGTACTTC

j_call: TRBJ2-1
d_call: -
v_call: TRBV29-1
clone_size: few
cdr3_aa: CSVARILGLDNEQFF
cdr3_nt: TGCAGCGTTGCTCGCATCCTCGGGCTGGACAATGAGCAGTTCTTC

j_call: TRBJ2-7
d_call: -
v_call: TRBV10-3
clone_size: few
cdr3_aa: CAVGKPSYEQYF
cdr3_nt: TGTGCCGTAGGTAAGCCTTCCTACGAGCAGTACTTC

j_call: TRBJ2-3
d_call: -
v_call: TRBV28
clone_size: -
cdr3_aa: CASSGGGDTQYF
cdr3_nt: TGTGCCAGCAGCGGTGGTGGAGATACGCAGTATTTT

j_call: TRBJ2-7
d_call: -
v_call: TRBV10-3
clone_size: -
cdr3_aa: CAISLTPPYEQYF
cdr3_nt: TGTGCCATCAGCCTAACACCTCCGTACGAGCAGTACTTC

j_call: TRBJ1-2
d_call: TRBD1
v_call: TRBV6-1
clone_size: -
cdr3_aa: CASRVQGAANYGYTF
cdr3_nt: TGTGCCAGCAGAGTACAGGGGGCAGCTAACTATGGCTACACCTTC

j_call: TRBJ1-1
d_call: -
v_call: TRBV29-1
clone_size: -
cdr3_aa: CSPARALNTEAFF
cdr3_nt: TGCAGCCCCGCGAGGGCTCTGAACACTGAAGCTTTCTTT

j_call: TRBJ2-5
d_call: -
v_call: TRBV29-1
clone_size: few
cdr3_aa: CSVSPGPGETQYF
cdr3_nt: TGCAGCGTTAGTCCGGGACCAGGGGAGACCCAGTACTTC

j_call: TRBJ2-7
d_call: TRBD1
v_call: TRBV28
clone_size: few
cdr3_aa: CASSSPGQDTYEQYF
cdr3_nt: TGTGCCAGCAGTTCCCCGGGACAGGACACCTACGAGCAGTACTTC

j_call: TRBJ1-2
d_call: -
v_call: TRBV29-1
clone_size: -
cdr3_aa: CSVEKQRVGGYGYTF
cdr3_nt: TGCAGCGTTGAGAAGCAAAGGGTAGGCGGCTATGGCTACACCTTC

j_call: TRBJ1-6
d_call: TRBD1
v_call: TRBV12-3/TRBV12-4
clone_size: -
cdr3_aa: CASSFRTGGEPLHF
cdr3_nt: TGTGCCAGCAGTTTTCGGACAGGGGGGGAACCCCTCCACTTT

j_call: TRBJ2-1
d_call: -
v_call: TRBV7-9
clone_size: few
cdr3_aa: CASSVLDHNEQFF
cdr3_nt: TGTGCCAGCAGCGTACTAGACCACAATGAGCAGTTCTTC